The 24 T cell receptor beta chains listed next were all sequenced from one sample in a study of shared clonotypes between healthy human individuals (dated by TCRdb to about 2020). The method was the immunoSEQ multiplex PCR assay. The clones in this table, taken by TCRdb from immuneACCESS, are in-frame only. Not every clone is retained; where verified, under half of the shortfall comes from an unresolved V gene, and the cause of the rest is unknown. For this sample the table gives 2 million to 2.5 million clones, of which about 94% were detected only once. The ten top clones hold over 0.1% of the sample. The source material was naive CD4+ T cells sorted from blood. The cell subset or site label corresponds to: CD45RA+ positively selected. The source is a man between 18 and 35 years old in good health.

Concerning this clone: Other DNA sequences in the sample encode the same CDR3. The V and J genes are TRBV9 and TRBJ2-7, with D maybe TRBD2 (5 bases). The germline V gene encodes CDR1 SGDLS and CDR2 YYNGEE. The CDR3 extends over 13 amino acids. Trimming removed 4 bases from V and 4 bases from J, with 12 bases in between. The CDR3 sequence: CASSPRGRYEQYF. The CDR3 region has the DNA TGTGCCAGCAGCCCTAGAGGGCGATACGAGCAGTACTTC.

V gene TRBV6-4 combines with J gene TRBJ1-1; D is uncertain. This CDR3 has 13 residues. Trimming pared 4 bases from V and 4 bases from J, leaving 10 bases between. Germline V gives CDR1 MRHNA, CDR2 SNTAGT. CDR3 loop: CASSVSSRTEAFF. Here the CDR3 DNA reads TGTGCCAGCAGTGTATCCAGTCGCACTGAAGCTTTCTTT.

The V and J genes are TRBV30 and TRBJ2-2; 8 bases map to TRBD1. The CDR3 is 15 amino acids. Trimming at V came to 4 bases and at J to 2 bases, leaving 6 bases not matched to a gene. CDR1 and CDR2 (germline): GTSNPN, SVGIG (reference sequence). This CDR3 is CAWTSGGLNTGELFF. CDR3 nucleotide sequence: TGTGCCTGGACTTCAGGGGGCCTTAACACCGGGGAGCTGTTTTTT. Combining the CDR3 with reference TRBV30 and TRBJ2-2 gives the whole variable domain SQTIHQWPATLVQPVGSPLSLECTVEGTSNPNLYWYRQAAGRGLQLLFYSVGIGQISSEVPQNLSASRPQDRQFILSSKKLLLSDSGFYLCAWTSGGLNTGELFFGEGSRLTVL.

The rearrangement uses TRBV5-4 and TRBJ2-1; D possibly corresponds to TRBD2 (5 bases). Deletions cut 4 bases from V and 8 bases from J, with 16 bases between. Germline-derived CDR1 and CDR2 are SGHNT and YYREEE (reference sequence). This CDR3 spans 14 amino acids. The CDR3 spells CASSLWEPSHEQFF. The CDR3 DNA is TGTGCCAGCAGCCTATGGGAGCCAAGCCATGAGCAGTTCTTC.

The sample holds one count of this clone. This rearrangement joins TRBV6-6 to TRBJ1-3; no clear D gene. V was pared by 7 bases and J by 0 bases, with 13 bases between. This CDR3 is 15 amino acids long. Germline lookup yields CDR1 MNHNY and CDR2 SVGAGI (reference sequence). CDR3: CASNAWGDSGNTIYF. The CDR3 DNA is TGTGCCAGCAACGCTTGGGGAGACTCTGGAAACACCATATATTTT.

The chain has TRBV11-3 and TRBJ2-6; D could derive from TRBD1 or TRBD2 (6 bases each). Trimming left V 5 bases short and J 1 base short, with 18 bases between. Germline CDR1 SGHNT, CDR2 YENEEA. This CDR3 spans 18 amino acids. CDR3 region: CASSPEGGSRSGANVLTF. CDR3 nucleotide sequence: TGTGCCAGCAGCCCCGAGGGGGGCTCTAGGTCTGGGGCCAACGTCCTGACTTTC.

This clone was detected once. The chain is built from TRBV6-5 and TRBJ2-7, with D possibly matching TRBD1 (5 bases). Trimming stripped 5 bases from V and 6 bases from J, with 14 bases between. Germline CDR1 and CDR2: MNHEY and SVGAGI. The CDR3 consists of 13 residues. CDR3 sequence: CASSPTQQGEQYF. In DNA form, the CDR3 reads TGTGCCAGCAGTCCTACCCAGCAGGGCGAGCAGTACTTC.

V and J are TRBV6-5 and TRBJ1-6; D remains ambiguous. With 2 bases removed from V and 1 base from J, the gap between germline ends came to 3 bases. Looked up from germline, CDR1 is MNHEY and CDR2 is SVGAGI. This CDR3 is 14 amino acids long. The CDR3 here is CASSYRSYNSPLHF. CDR3 DNA sequence: TGTGCCAGCAGTTACAGGTCCTATAATTCACCCCTCCACTTT.

The gene calls are TRBV28 and TRBJ2-7; D call uncertain. This CDR3 contains 15 residues. Trimming stripped 4 bases from V and 4 bases from J, with 17 bases between. Germline V gives CDR1 MDHEN, CDR2 SYDVKM. This CDR3 reads CASSSRWSPPYEQYF. The CDR3 coding sequence is TGTGCCAGCAGTTCCCGATGGAGCCCCCCATACGAGCAGTACTTC.

This chain connects TRBV10-1 to TRBJ1-1; D not certain. Germline V gene sequence: CDR1 WNHNN, CDR2 SYGVQD (reference sequence). CDR3 length: 13 amino acids. V gave up 6 bases and J gave up 1 base, with 9 bases separating them. CDR3 sequence reads: CASSSGRNTEAFF. The CDR3 bases are TGCGCCAGCAGCAGTGGGAGGAACACTGAAGCTTTCTTT.

This chain links TRBV29-1 with TRBJ1-6, with D maybe TRBD1 (5 bases). The CDR3 is made up of 13 amino acids. Trimming left V 6 bases short and J 7 bases short, with 13 bases between. The germline gives CDR1 SQVTM, CDR2 ANQGSEA. The CDR3 is CSVREGRNSPLHF. The CDR3 DNA follows: TGCAGCGTCCGAGAGGGGCGGAATTCACCCCTCCACTTT.

The V gene is TRBV19, the J gene TRBJ1-2; D not resolved. This CDR3 comprises 15 residues. Trimming shortened V by 5 bases and J by 2 bases, and 15 bases separated the two germline ends. Germline V gene sequence: CDR1 LNHDA, CDR2 SQIVND (reference sequence). CDR3 coding DNA: TGTGCCAGTAGTGCATCCACGGGGTTGAACTATGGCTACACCTTC. Protein product: CASSASTGLNYGYTF. Variable domain in full (rest from reference TRBV19 and TRBJ1-2): DGGITQSPKYLFRKEGQNVTLSCEQNLNHDAMYWYRQDPGQGLRLIYYSQIVNDFQKGDIAEGYSVSREKKESFPLTVTSAQKNPTAFYLCASSASTGLNYGYTFGSGTRLTVV.

V gene TRBV27 combines with J gene TRBJ1-5; no definite D call. The germline V and J ends were trimmed by 4 bases and 3 bases, with 10 bases remaining between them. Germline assignment: CDR1 MNHEY and CDR2 SMNVEV (reference sequence). There are 14 residues in the CDR3. The CDR3 is CASSSKGFNQPQHF. CDR3 nucleotides: TGTGCCAGCAGTTCTAAAGGCTTCAATCAGCCCCAGCATTTT.

The chain links TRBV5-6 to TRBJ1-1; weak D call: TRBD1 (6 bases). The CDR3 has 17 amino acids. Trimming left V 4 bases short and J 2 bases short, with 21 bases between. Germline V CDR1 and CDR2: SGHDT, YYEEEE. The CDR3 DNA reads as TGTGCCAGCAGCGGGATGGGCAGGGGTATCTTTAACACTGAAGCTTTCTTT. It translates to CASSGMGRGIFNTEAFF.

The chain employs TRBV29-1 and TRBJ2-5, with D perhaps given as TRBD1 or TRBD2 (6 bases each). The CDR3 has 13 residues. Germline-derived CDR1 and CDR2 are SQVTM and ANQGSEA. V was pared by 7 bases and J by 4 bases, with 16 bases between. CDR3 DNA sequence: TGCAGCGCCCAAATGGGGGGCCGAGAGACCCAGTACTTC. Its protein product is CSAQMGGRETQYF.

The J gene is TRBJ2-2, the V gene TRBV29-1; D uncertain. The V gene's germline CDR1 is SQVTM and CDR2 ANQGSEA. CDR3 length equals 13 residues. Trimming removed 3 bases at V and 1 base at J, with 6 bases between. The CDR3 is CSVDSRNTGELFF. The DNA for the CDR3 is TGCAGCGTTGATAGTAGGAACACCGGGGAGCTGTTTTTT.

The genes are TRBV7-9 and TRBJ2-1; 7 nucleotides agree with TRBD1. The CDR3 covers 14 residues. With V trimmed by 1 base and J by 7 bases, 4 bases remained unmatched. In germline, CDR1 is SEHNR, CDR2 FQNEAQ (reference sequence). CDR3 DNA: TGTGCCAGCAGCTTAGTTCAGGGGGTGAATGAGCAGTTCTTC. As protein: CASSLVQGVNEQFF. The full variable domain, with the rest looked up from reference TRBV7-9 and TRBJ2-1, is DTGVSQNPRHKITKRGQNVTFRCDPISEHNRLYWYRQTLGQGPEFLTYFQNEAQLEKSRLLSDRFSAERPKGSFSTLEIQRTEQGDSAMYLCASSLVQGVNEQFFGPGTRLTVL.

The chain combines TRBV10-1 with TRBJ2-3; maybe TRBD2 (6 bases). Germline assignment: CDR1 WNHNN and CDR2 SYGVQD (reference sequence). Trimming cost V 5 bases and J 5 bases, with 14 bases left between them. The CDR3 loop spans 14 amino acids. CDR3 region: CASSRDSQQDTQYF. Written as DNA, the CDR3 is TGCGCCAGCAGTCGGGACTCTCAACAAGATACGCAGTATTTT.

The chain joins TRBV5-1 to TRBJ2-3, with D tentatively TRBD2 (7 bases). The CDR3 sequence is 16 residues long. Germline V gene lookup returns CDR1 SGHRS and CDR2 YFSETQ. V was shortened by 3 bases and J by 6 bases, with 20 bases between the two germline ends. This CDR3 is CASSWSGPGGMDTQYF. CDR3 bases: TGCGCCAGCAGCTGGTCCGGTCCGGGGGGCATGGATACGCAGTATTTT.

The CDR3 DNA reads TGTGCCATCAGTGAGTCTGGGAGCGGGGGGGTAGATACGCAGTATTTT. Encoded protein: CAISESGSGGVDTQYF. The chain employs TRBV10-3 and TRBJ2-3; 10 positions agree with TRBD2. V shed 0 bases, J shed 5 bases, and the junction held 5 bases outside the gene matches. Germline V gives CDR1 ENHRY, CDR2 SYGVKD. This CDR3 contains 16 residues.

V is TRBV10-3 and J is TRBJ1-1, with 10 bases fitting TRBD1. The CDR3 has 18 residues. J gave up 3 bases and V 0 bases, and 10 bases lay outside the gene matches. Looked up from germline, CDR1 is ENHRY and CDR2 is SYGVKD. CDR3 amino acids: CAISESINRQGAHTEAFF. CDR3 DNA: TGTGCCATCAGTGAGTCAATAAATCGACAGGGGGCTCACACTGAAGCTTTCTTT.

The rearrangement links TRBV25-1 to TRBJ2-1; 7 positions match TRBD1. V gave up 1 base and J gave up 8 bases; unmatched junction bases: 11. Looked up from germline, CDR1 is MGHDK and CDR2 is SYGVNS. The CDR3 loop spans 16 amino acids. Here the CDR3 reads CASSESGQGVYDEQFF. The CDR3 DNA is TGTGCCAGCAGTGAATCTGGGCAGGGGGTGTACGATGAGCAGTTCTTC.

CDR3 sequence: CASSGSSGSRTDTQYF. The CDR3, as DNA: TGCGCCAGCAGTGGCTCTAGCGGATCAAGGACAGATACGCAGTATTTT. V usage is TRBV10-2 and J usage is TRBJ2-3; 7 bases are shared with TRBD2. With 4 bases clipped from V and 3 bases from J, the junction kept 10 bases outside the gene matches. Germline values: CDR1 WSHSY, CDR2 SAAADI. The length of the CDR3 is 16 residues.

V is TRBV5-1 and J is TRBJ1-2; the match to TRBD1 covers 9 bases. The CDR3 runs to 19 residues. After removal of 0 bases from V and 6 bases from J, the junction contained 18 bases not matched to a gene. Germline loops: CDR1 SGHRS, CDR2 YFSETQ. DNA for the CDR3: TGCGCCAGCAGCTTGGGGGCGCCGGGACAGGGATCGATTAGGGATGGCTACACCTTC. It encodes CASSLGAPGQGSIRDGYTF. Variable domain in full (rest from reference TRBV5-1 and TRBJ1-2): KAGVTQTPRYLIKTRGQQVTLSCSPISGHRSVSWYQQTPGQGLQFLFEYFSETQRNKGNFPGRFSGRQFSNSRSEMNVSTLELGDSALYLCASSLGAPGQGSIRDGYTFGSGTRLTVV.